The 32 T cell receptor beta chains below come from one sample, sequenced in a study of blood T cells in healthy people across ages. Using a J-beta primer mix together with a sample-barcoded 5' primer, a second PCR was run for roughly 6 to 11 cycles. TCRdb reprocessed the 5' RACE reads with MiXCR, giving one entry per CDR3 protein. The table shows approximately 800,000 distinct CDR3 sequences, with about 45% occurring only once. The sequenced sample was blood. The source is a man older than 75 in good health.

This clonotype was counted only a few times. The chain carries TRBV12-3 or TRBV12-4 and TRBJ2-7, with 8 nucleotides matching TRBD1. With V trimmed by 7 bases and J by 3 bases, 14 bases remained unmatched. This CDR3 is built from 16 residues. This CDR3 is CASTPSGTGGNYEQYF. CDR3 in DNA: TGTGCCAGCACCCCGTCGGGCACAGGGGGAAACTACGAGCAGTACTTC.

The chain couples TRBV2 to TRBJ1-4; the match to TRBD1 covers 8 bases. V shed 5 bases and J 6 bases; nucleotides not matched to a gene: 5. The CDR3 loop spans 14 amino acids. CDR1 is SNHLY, CDR2 FYNNEI, per germline. The CDR3 protein is CASSLDRADEKLFF. CDR3 sequence (DNA): TGTGCCAGCAGTTTGGACAGGGCGGATGAAAAACTGTTTTTT.

This clonotype was seen a few times. The chain carries TRBV6-6 and TRBJ1-5, with no clear D. Trimming pared 2 bases from V and 4 bases from J, leaving 6 bases between. The germline CDR1 and CDR2 sequences are MNHNY and SVGAGI (reference sequence). This CDR3 is 13 amino acids long. The CDR3 spells CASSYAQNQPQHF. CDR3 in DNA: TGTGCCAGCAGTTACGCGCAGAATCAGCCCCAGCATTTT.

A few counts support this clonotype. The V gene is TRBV7-2, the J gene TRBJ1-6; TRBD1 matches 9 bases. V gave up 4 bases and J gave up 8 bases; unmatched junction bases: 3. The V gene's germline CDR1 is SGHTA and CDR2 FQGNSA. The CDR3 totals 14 residues. DNA of the CDR3: TGTGCCAGCAGCTCGACAGGGGGACATTCACCCCTCCACTTT. Protein sequence: CASSSTGGHSPLHF.

This clonotype was detected ten times or more. The J gene is TRBJ2-7, the V gene TRBV6-1, with 8 bases that match TRBD2. CDR1 and CDR2 from the germline V gene are MNHNS and SASEGT. The CDR3 runs 14 residues. The V and J ends lost 8 bases and 1 base, in that order; junction bases with no gene match: 7. As DNA, the CDR3 is TGTGCCAGCCTTAGCGGGATGTCTTCCTACGAGCAGTACTTC. Amino acids: CASLSGMSSYEQYF.

The rearrangement uses TRBV7-3 and TRBJ2-5; no reliable D call. This CDR3 has 13 residues. V lost 5 bases, J lost 7 bases, and 14 bases lay in between. The germline V gene has CDR1 SGHTA and CDR2 FQGTGA. CDR3 protein: CASSPDTIGTQYF. CDR3 bases: TGTGCCAGCAGCCCTGACACAATAGGGACCCAGTACTTC.

Only a few counts were recorded for this clonotype. The chain combines TRBV7-6 with TRBJ2-3; 8 nucleotides match TRBD1. The CDR3 has 13 residues. V lost 1 base to trimming and J lost 10 bases; unmatched junction nucleotides: 4. The germline CDR1 and CDR2 sequences are SGHVS and FNYEAQ. Written as DNA, the CDR3 is TGTGCCAGCAGCTTAGATTCGGACAGGGCGCAGTATTTT. Amino acid sequence: CASSLDSDRAQYF.

In this sample, this clonotype turned up a few times. CDR3 nucleotide sequence: TGTGCCAGCAGTCGCCGACTAGCGGGCCCCACAGATACGCAGTATTTT. It translates to CASSRRLAGPTDTQYF. The genes are TRBV6-5 and TRBJ2-3, with 10 positions matching TRBD2. This CDR3 region has 16 residues. Germline CDR1 MNHEY, CDR2 SVGAGI. With V trimmed by 5 bases and J by 2 bases, 7 bases remained unmatched.

This clonotype was detected ten times or more. The rearrangement uses TRBV7-3 and TRBJ2-3, with 8 bases that match TRBD2. V was pared by 5 bases and J by 3 bases, with 7 bases of the junction left unmatched. The germline gives CDR1 SGHTA, CDR2 FQGTGA. The CDR3 loop spans 15 amino acids. The CDR3: CASSHTSGSTDTQYF. CDR3 nucleotides: TGTGCCAGCAGCCACACTAGCGGCAGTACAGATACGCAGTATTTT.

The gene calls are TRBV10-3 and TRBJ2-2; D unresolved. The germline V and J ends were trimmed by 7 bases and 3 bases, with 12 bases remaining between them. CDR3 size: 14 residues. Per germline, CDR1 ENHRY and CDR2 SYGVKD. The CDR3 DNA sequence: TGTGCCATCACTGGAGACGGAGACACCGGGGAGCTGTTTTTT. This gives the protein CAITGDGDTGELFF.

The chain carries TRBV5-1 and TRBJ2-3, with 9 bases fitting TRBD2. The V gene's germline CDR1 is SGHRS and CDR2 YFSETQ. V shed 0 bases and J 8 bases; nucleotides not matched to a gene: 7. CDR3 size: 15 residues. CDR3: CASSLAAGGEGTQYF. The DNA for the CDR3 is TGCGCCAGCAGCTTGGCGGCGGGAGGGGAAGGTACGCAGTATTTT.

For this clonotype: The CDR3 carries no conserved terminal phenylalanine or tryptophan, so it likely arises from a read error. The rearrangement joins TRBV5-1 to TRBJ2-3, with 9 bases matching TRBD2. The junction had 6 bases not matched to a gene; V was cut back by 4 bases and J by 0 bases. The CDR3 spans 16 residues. Germline CDR1 is SGHRS and CDR2 is YFSETQ. The CDR3 is CASSRIAGDSTDTQYS. The CDR3 nucleotides are TGCGCCAGCAGCCGGATAGCGGGAGATAGCACAGATACGCAGTATTCT.

Worth noting for this clonotype: This may arise from a read error, as a much more abundant clone is one base away. The chain has TRBV2 and TRBJ2-3; D unclear. This CDR3 has 11 residues. Trimming shortened V by 7 bases and J by 8 bases, and 10 bases separated the two germline ends. Germline CDR1 is SNHLY and CDR2 is FYNNEI. The CDR3 here is CASTTRSTQYF. Here the CDR3 DNA reads TGTGCCAGCACCACAAGGAGTACGCAGTATTTT. Variable domain in full (rest from reference TRBV2 and TRBJ2-3): EPEVTQTPSHQVTQMGQEVILRCVPISNHLYFYWYRQILGQKVEFLVSFYNNEISEKSEIFDDQFSVERPDGSNFTLKIRSTKLEDSAMYFCASTTRSTQYFGPGTRLTVL.

In this sample, this clonotype turned up a few times. The chain couples TRBV6-2 or TRBV6-3 to TRBJ2-7; TRBD2 matches 7 bases. Germline V gene sequence: CDR1 MNHEY, CDR2 SVGEGT. The CDR3 has 12 amino acids. The V segment lost 6 bases and the J segment 5 bases; nucleotides outside the gene matches: 4. The CDR3 DNA is TGTGCCAGCAGAAGACTAGCTCACGAGCAGTACTTC. This translates into CASRRLAHEQYF.

V and J are TRBV7-2 and TRBJ2-5; D may be TRBD1 (7 bases). CDR3 length: 14 amino acids. Deletions cut 5 bases from V and 2 bases from J, with 12 bases between. Germline CDR1 reads SGHTA; CDR2 reads FQGNSA. CDR3 in DNA: TGTGCCAGCAGCCAACAGGGGACTCAAGAGACCCAGTACTTC. It is translated as CASSQQGTQETQYF.

This chain connects TRBV7-2 to TRBJ1-5, with 7 bases lining up with TRBD1. Germline loops: CDR1 SGHTA, CDR2 FQGNSA. The CDR3 is 15 residues long. The ends lost 8 bases at V and 0 bases at J; junction bases unmatched: 7. CDR3 nucleotides: TGTGCCAGCGCCTCGGGGACAGTTAGCAATCAGCCCCAGCATTTT. It translates to CASASGTVSNQPQHF.

The chain employs TRBV7-2 and TRBJ2-2, with D perhaps TRBD1 (6 bases). Germline V gene sequence: CDR1 SGHTA, CDR2 FQGNSA. V was clipped by 7 bases and J by 2 bases, with 17 bases between them. The length of the CDR3 is 16 residues. DNA of the CDR3: TGTGCCAGCATCCCCCGGGGCAGGGGCAACACCGGGGAGCTGTTTTTT. It yields the protein CASIPRGRGNTGELFF.

The chain joins TRBV5-1 to TRBJ2-2; 7 bases align to TRBD2. The length of the CDR3 is 15 residues. CDR1 is SGHRS and CDR2 is YFSETQ in the germline V gene. V shed 5 bases, J shed 1 base, and the junction held 5 bases outside the gene matches. CDR3 in DNA: TGCGCCAGCAGTAGCGGGTGGGAGAACACCGGGGAGCTGTTTTTT. Its protein product is CASSSGWENTGELFF.

As to this clonotype: Mismatch with germline at one junction end may stem from a read error. This chain links TRBV5-1 with TRBJ2-4; D uncertain. The CDR3 contains 14 residues. The germline V gene has CDR1 SGHRS and CDR2 YFSETQ. CDR3 amino acids: CANSPLGGADKQYF. CDR3 bases: TGCGCCAACAGCCCCCTGGGTGGTGCAGACAAGCAGTACTTC.

The genes are TRBV20-1 and TRBJ1-4; D is uncertain. This CDR3 has 12 residues. Per germline, CDR1 DFQATT and CDR2 SNEGSKA (reference sequence). Trimming stripped 8 bases from V and 5 bases from J, with 12 bases between. The CDR3 spells CSTPGGNEKLFF. DNA of the CDR3: TGCAGTACCCCAGGAGGGAATGAAAAACTGTTTTTT.

There are a few counts of this clonotype. This chain uses TRBV12-3 or TRBV12-4 with TRBJ2-1; 14 nucleotides match TRBD2. J gave up 7 bases and V 5 bases, and 10 bases lay outside the gene matches. The CDR3 runs to 17 residues. CDR3 coding DNA: TGTGCCAGCAGTCTCAGACCCGGGACTAGCGGGAGTAATGAGCAGTTCTTC. It translates to CASSLRPGTSGSNEQFF.

The rearrangement links TRBV7-2 to TRBJ2-2, with TRBD2 matching over 8 bases. The ends lost 8 bases at V and 7 bases at J; junction bases unmatched: 9. The CDR3 has 14 residues. Germline CDR1 is SGHTA and CDR2 is FQGNSA. The CDR3 DNA reads TGTGCCAGCCCCTCAGGCGGGAGGATCGGGGAGCTGTTTTTT. This sequence encodes CASPSGGRIGELFF.

The gene calls are TRBV4-3 and TRBJ2-7; weak D call: TRBD1 (5 bases). Germline V gene data show CDR1 as LGHNA and CDR2 as YSLEER. Deletions cut 1 base from V and 6 bases from J, with 10 bases between. The CDR3 spans 13 residues. This chain's CDR3 is CASSQVGAGEQYF. CDR3 coding DNA: TGCGCCAGCAGCCAAGTAGGGGCCGGCGAGCAGTACTTC.

The CDR3 nucleotides are TGTGCCAGCGGGGACAGTACGAGCTATGGCTACACCTTC. It encodes CASGDSTSYGYTF. This rearrangement joins TRBV12-3 or TRBV12-4 to TRBJ1-2; 7 bases line up with TRBD1. J gave up 4 bases and V 8 bases, and 7 bases lay outside the gene matches. The CDR3 runs 13 residues.

This chain uses TRBV20-1 with TRBJ2-1; D not certain. The assigned J gene may be wrong: the sequence end matches TRBJ2-7 better. CDR3 length equals 14 residues. CDR1 is DFQATT and CDR2 is SNEGSKA in the germline V gene (reference sequence). CDR3 loop: CSASRWEAYNEQYF. As DNA, the CDR3 is TGCAGTGCTAGTCGATGGGAAGCCTACAATGAGCAGTACTTC.

The chain employs TRBV20-1 and TRBJ2-4; the match to TRBD2 covers 11 bases. The CDR3 is 16 amino acids. V lost 5 bases to trimming and J lost 13 bases; unmatched junction nucleotides: 19. Germline V lookup: CDR1 DFQATT, CDR2 SNEGSKA (reference sequence). The CDR3 is CSAPPAELAGVGEQYF. The CDR3 DNA sequence: TGCAGTGCTCCCCCCGCGGAACTAGCGGGAGTAGGTGAGCAGTACTTC.

V gene TRBV20-1 combines with J gene TRBJ2-3, with 8 bases aligning to TRBD1. The junction had 6 bases not matched to a gene; V was cut back by 4 bases and J by 3 bases. The CDR3 spans 14 residues. Germline V CDR1 and CDR2: DFQATT, SNEGSKA (reference sequence). CDR3 sequence: CSANPQGVTDTQYF. CDR3 DNA sequence: TGCAGTGCTAATCCACAGGGGGTAACAGATACGCAGTATTTT.

This chain joins TRBV28 and TRBJ2-6; D not resolved. Trimming removed 7 bases from V and 1 base from J, with 11 bases in between. CDR1 MDHEN and CDR2 SYDVKM come from the germline V gene. The CDR3 is 15 amino acids. Here the CDR3 reads CASNQGKSGANVLTF. The CDR3, as DNA: TGTGCCAGCAACCAAGGAAAGTCTGGGGCCAACGTCCTGACTTTC.

The table lists this clonotype with a count of one. V gene TRBV6-5 combines with J gene TRBJ1-5; possibly TRBD1 for D (5 bases). V was trimmed by 10 bases and J by 4 bases, leaving 14 bases between them. Per the germline V gene, CDR1 is MNHEY and CDR2 is SVGAGI. This CDR3 is built from 13 residues. CDR3 nucleotide sequence: TGTGCCACCCGGGTGGGGGGGAATCAGCCCCAGCATTTT. Translation gives CATRVGGNQPQHF.

The count of this clonotype is one. This rearrangement joins TRBV16 to TRBJ1-4; 8 bases align to TRBD1. With V trimmed by 3 bases and J by 5 bases, 5 bases remained unmatched. Germline values: CDR1 KGHSY, CDR2 FQNENV. There are 15 residues in the CDR3. CDR3 sequence (DNA): TGTGCCAGCAGCCAGCGGACAGGGAGGAATGAAAAACTGTTTTTT. Translated, it gives CASSQRTGRNEKLFF.

This rearrangement joins TRBV27 to TRBJ1-5; TRBD1 matches at 8 bases. Germline lookup yields CDR1 MNHEY and CDR2 SMNVEV (reference sequence). V shed 1 base, J shed 5 bases, and the junction held 7 bases outside the gene matches. CDR3 length: 16 residues. CDR3 loop: CASSLLDRVSDQPQHF. The DNA of the CDR3 is TGTGCCAGCAGTTTATTGGACAGGGTGAGCGATCAGCCCCAGCATTTT.

CDR3 nucleotide sequence: TGTGCCACCAGCCCCCCATGGGGGGGTTCGGGGGAGACCCAGTACTTC. Its translation: CATSPPWGGSGETQYF. The chain carries TRBV15 and TRBJ2-7; 7 bases fit TRBD2. The J call is uncertain, as TRBJ2-5 better fits the DNA end. Germline-derived CDR1 and CDR2 are LNHNV and YYDKDF (reference sequence). This CDR3 has 16 residues.